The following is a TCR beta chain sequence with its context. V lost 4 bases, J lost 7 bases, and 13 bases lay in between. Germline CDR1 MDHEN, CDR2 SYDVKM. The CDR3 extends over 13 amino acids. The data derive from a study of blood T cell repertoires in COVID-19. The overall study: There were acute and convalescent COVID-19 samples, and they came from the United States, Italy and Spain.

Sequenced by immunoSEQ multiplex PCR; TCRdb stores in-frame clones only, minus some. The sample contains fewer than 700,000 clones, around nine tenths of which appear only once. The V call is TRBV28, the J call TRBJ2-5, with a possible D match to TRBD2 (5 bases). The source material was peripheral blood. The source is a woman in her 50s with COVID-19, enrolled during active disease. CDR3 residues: CASSSSDWWTQYF. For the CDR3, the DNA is TGTGCCAGCAGTTCATCGGACTGGTGGACCCAGTACTTC.